This TCR beta chain was identified in a study of cytomegalovirus exposure and HLA in healthy donors. Broader study findings: Reports showed the classifier diagnosing cytomegalovirus status with high specificity and sensitivity.

Repertoires were generated with immunoSEQ multiplex PCR, while TCRdb's copy carries only in-frame clones and drops some. This sample has about 360,000 clones; 86% occur once, and the top ten carry about 0.8%. On this clone itself: The antigen is unknown.

Germline-derived CDR1 and CDR2 are SGHRS and YFSETQ. The ends were cut back, 5 bases at V and 5 bases at J, with 10 bases in the middle. The CDR3 spans 12 residues. The donors belonged to the roughly 110-subject validation cohort, separate from the 666-subject first cohort. This TCR came from a woman aged 18-29 years in good health and CMV-seronegative. The V gene is TRBV5-1, the J gene TRBJ1-1, with D perhaps TRBD1 (6 bases). The sequenced material came from PBMCs. The CDR3 coding sequence is TGCGCCAGCAGTTACGGACAGACTGAAGCTTTCTTT. Protein: CASSYGQTEAFF.